These 30 T cell receptor beta chains share one sample of origin, sequenced in a study of blood T cell repertoires in COVID-19. Sequencing was performed with immunoSEQ multiplex PCR; in TCRdb, only in-frame clones are kept and a portion is missing. Altogether some 250,000 clones are present, approximately 90% being singletons, with the ten largest covering 1.2%. Input material: PBMCs or T cells enriched from blood (not recorded which). The origin of the receptors is a human donor in a cohort exposed to, infected with or recovered from COVID-19 (not recorded which). The donor label of this sample is uncertain.

This clone was observed a handful of times. The chain carries TRBV4-2 and TRBJ1-2; the match to TRBD1 covers 7 bases. The CDR3 runs to 17 residues. The germline gives CDR1 LGHNA, CDR2 YNFKEQ. Trimming took 0 bases from V and 7 from J; bases not matched to a gene: 14. Written as DNA, the CDR3 is TGTGCCAGCAGCCAAGATCGGGGACGGACAGGAAAGGGTGGCTACACCTTC. Its translation: CASSQDRGRTGKGGYTF.

This clone was seen only once. This chain joins TRBV5-6 and TRBJ1-5, with 7 bases fitting TRBD1. V lost 0 bases and J lost 3; bases outside the gene matches: 3. The CDR3 contains 15 residues. CDR1 is SGHDT, CDR2 YYEEEE, per germline. The CDR3 sequence is CASSLGDSLNQPQHF. In DNA, the CDR3 is TGTGCCAGCAGCTTGGGGGACAGCCTCAATCAGCCCCAGCATTTT.

The J gene is TRBJ2-2, the V gene TRBV3-1 (or the pseudogene TRBV3-2); 7 positions agree with TRBD1. J gave up 6 bases and V 3 bases, and 7 bases lay outside the gene matches. The germline gives CDR1 LGHDT, CDR2 YNNKEL (reference sequence). The CDR3 extends over 15 amino acids. The CDR3 protein is CASSQRTGPAGELFF. The CDR3 nucleotides read TGTGCCAGCAGCCAGAGGACAGGTCCGGCCGGGGAGCTGTTTTTT.

The chain joins TRBV9 to TRBJ1-2; TRBD1 matches at 7 bases. This CDR3 has 16 residues. The germline gives CDR1 SGDLS, CDR2 YYNGEE. After removal of 0 bases from V and 8 bases from J, the junction contained 13 bases not matched to a gene. The CDR3 loop reads CASSVGGDREERGYTF. The DNA of the CDR3 is TGTGCCAGCAGCGTAGGAGGGGACAGAGAGGAGAGGGGCTACACCTTC.

This sequence joins TRBV7-6 and TRBJ1-2; D call uncertain. Trimming stripped 1 base from V and 5 bases from J, with 14 bases between. This CDR3 region has 15 residues. CDR1 SGHVS and CDR2 FNYEAQ come from the germline V gene. DNA for the CDR3: TGTGCCAGCAGCTTAGGGAGCGGACGGCTGTATGGCTACACCTTC. Translated: CASSLGSGRLYGYTF.

The chain carries TRBV10-1 and TRBJ1-6; the D is unclear. This CDR3 is built from 16 residues. The germline gives CDR1 WNHNN, CDR2 SYGVQD (reference sequence). The V gene lost 4 bases and the J gene lost 10 bases, with 20 bases spanning the gap. In DNA, the CDR3 is TGCGCCAGCAGTGGCCCCGACTCCAGAGTTTACTCACCCCTCCACTTT. It specifies CASSGPDSRVYSPLHF.

The J gene is TRBJ1-2, the V gene TRBV4-3, with no clear D. V was pared by 7 bases and J by 4 bases, with 16 bases between. Germline-derived CDR1 and CDR2 are LGHNA and YSLEER. CDR3 length equals 14 residues. CDR3 residues: CASTLARGSYGYTF. CDR3 DNA sequence: TGCGCCAGCACCTTAGCCCGCGGTAGCTATGGCTACACCTTC.

The chain is built from TRBV27 and TRBJ1-6; 8 nucleotides line up with TRBD1. J was trimmed by 2 bases and V by 5 bases; bases with no gene match: 2. Germline V lookup: CDR1 MNHEY, CDR2 SMNVEV (reference sequence). The CDR3 covers 15 residues. The CDR3 spells CASSDRGPYNSPLHF. The CDR3 bases are TGTGCCAGCAGTGACAGGGGTCCCTATAATTCACCCCTCCACTTT.

The count of this clone is one. The chain couples TRBV28 to TRBJ1-6, with TRBD1 matching 10 bases. J gave up 7 bases and V 4 bases, and 7 bases lay outside the gene matches. CDR3 length equals 16 residues. Germline-derived CDR1 and CDR2 are MDHEN and SYDVKM. DNA of the CDR3: TGTGCCAGCAGTTCAGCCACGGGACAGGGGAATTCACCCCTCCACTTT. Translating it yields CASSSATGQGNSPLHF. Filled out from reference TRBV28 and TRBJ1-6, the complete variable domain reads DVKVTQSSRYLVKRTGEKVFLECVQDMDHENMFWYRQDPGLGLRLIYFSYDVKMKEKGDIPEGYSVSREKKERFSLILESASTNQTSMYLCASSSATGQGNSPLHFGNGTRLTVT.

This rearrangement joins TRBV7-9 to TRBJ2-7; D remains ambiguous. This CDR3 is 16 amino acids long. The V end was cut by 4 bases, the J end by 0 bases, with 16 bases between. Germline V gives CDR1 SEHNR, CDR2 FQNEAQ (reference sequence). The CDR3 spells CASSSFVNSNSYEQYF. The CDR3 DNA sequence: TGTGCCAGCAGCTCATTTGTAAACAGCAACTCCTACGAGCAGTACTTC.

The chain couples TRBV7-8 to TRBJ2-5; the D gene is possibly TRBD2 (6 bases). CDR3 size: 14 residues. V was cut by 3 bases and J by 5 bases, with 13 bases left in between. The germline gives CDR1 SGHVS, CDR2 FQNEAQ. For the CDR3, the DNA is TGTGCCAGCAGCTTGGTTGGGGAGGAGGAGACCCAGTACTTC. Protein sequence: CASSLVGEEETQYF.

This chain uses TRBV24-1 with TRBJ2-7; weak D call: TRBD2 (5 bases). This CDR3 spans 15 amino acids. With 2 bases removed from V and 1 base from J, the gap between germline ends came to 11 bases. Germline values: CDR1 KGHDR, CDR2 SFDVKD. CDR3 bases: TGTGCCACCAGTGATTCTGAGGGCAAATCCTACGAGCAGTACTTC. It encodes CATSDSEGKSYEQYF.

V and J are TRBV27 and TRBJ2-2; D is unclear. The CDR3 extends over 15 amino acids. V was clipped by 2 bases and J by 4 bases, with 11 bases between them. Germline CDR1 is MNHEY and CDR2 is SMNVEV (reference sequence). This CDR3 reads CASSLLEPLTGELFF. CDR3 nucleotide sequence: TGTGCCAGCAGTTTACTTGAGCCACTCACCGGGGAGCTGTTTTTT.

This chain joins TRBV7-9 and TRBJ2-1, with D maybe TRBD1 (7 bases). V lost 3 bases and J lost 1, with 10 bases in between. The CDR3 is 15 amino acids. From germline, CDR1 is SEHNR and CDR2 FQNEAQ (reference sequence). The CDR3 bases are TGTGCCAGCAGCTTCCCAGGGGGGTCCTACAATGAGCAGTTCTTC. Translating it yields CASSFPGGSYNEQFF.

This chain uses TRBV3-1 (or the pseudogene TRBV3-2) with TRBJ1-1, with D perhaps TRBD1 (5 bases). The germline V gene has CDR1 LGHDT and CDR2 YNNKEL (reference sequence). The CDR3 extends over 12 amino acids. The V and J ends lost 4 bases and 5 bases respectively, with 8 bases between them. CDR3 in DNA: TGTGCCAGCAGCCCAAGGGGAACTGAAGCTTTCTTT. Translating it yields CASSPRGTEAFF.

V usage is TRBV5-4 and J usage is TRBJ1-3; TRBD1 aligns across 8 bases. Germline loops: CDR1 SGHNT, CDR2 YYREEE (reference sequence). V was pared by 2 bases and J by 2 bases, with 3 bases of the junction left unmatched. The CDR3 sequence is 15 residues long. CDR3 nucleotides: TGTGCCAGCAGCTTTATGACAGGGGCTGGAAACACCATATATTTT. This codes for CASSFMTGAGNTIYF.

The rearrangement uses TRBV3-1 (or the pseudogene TRBV3-2) and TRBJ2-7, with D uncertain. There are 13 residues in the CDR3. Germline V lookup: CDR1 LGHDT, CDR2 YNNKEL (reference sequence). V was trimmed by 0 bases and J by 7 bases, leaving 10 bases between them. This chain's CDR3 is CASSQEQSREQYF. In DNA form, the CDR3 reads TGTGCCAGCAGCCAAGAGCAGTCTCGAGAGCAGTACTTC.

The J gene is TRBJ1-5, the V gene TRBV9; perhaps TRBD1 as D (5 bases). This CDR3 comprises 13 residues. The germline gives CDR1 SGDLS, CDR2 YYNGEE. V lost 7 bases and J lost 3, with 11 bases in between. CDR3 sequence reads: CASLGGDNQPQHF. In DNA, the CDR3 is TGTGCCAGCTTGGGGGGGGACAATCAGCCCCAGCATTTT.

J is TRBJ1-6 and V is TRBV18; D unresolved. V was pared by 5 bases and J by 5 bases, with 16 bases between. CDR3 length equals 16 residues. The germline V gene encodes CDR1 KGHSH and CDR2 LQKENI. The CDR3 spells CASSSSEVQNNSPLHF. CDR3 nucleotide sequence: TGTGCCAGCTCATCATCGGAGGTTCAAAATAATTCACCCCTCCACTTT. Together with reference TRBV18 and TRBJ1-6, the CDR3 gives the full variable domain: NAGVMQNPRHLVRRRGQEARLRCSPMKGHSHVYWYRQLPEEGLKFMVYLQKENIIDESGMPKERFSAEFPKEGPSILRIQQVVRGDSAAYFCASSSSEVQNNSPLHFGNGTRLTVT.

The rearrangement uses TRBV7-9 and TRBJ1-1; D ambiguous. Germline-derived CDR1 and CDR2 are SEHNR and FQNEAQ (reference sequence). The CDR3 is made up of 14 amino acids. Trimming pared 1 base from V and 0 bases from J, leaving 6 bases between. CDR3 coding DNA: TGTGCCAGCAGCTTAGAGCCGATGAACACTGAAGCTTTCTTT. Encoded protein: CASSLEPMNTEAFF.

The DNA of the CDR3 is TGTGCCAGCATCGGGGTCAATTGGGAGCAGTTCTTC. Encoded protein: CASIGVNWEQFF. The chain has TRBV6-5 and TRBJ2-1; D is possibly TRBD2 (5 bases). Trimming removed 7 bases at V and 10 bases at J, with 14 bases between. Germline V CDR1 and CDR2: MNHEY, SVGAGI. The CDR3 extends over 12 amino acids.

The chain combines TRBV19 with TRBJ1-1, with D hard to call. CDR3 length: 13 residues. The V end was cut by 4 bases, the J end by 4 bases, with 10 bases between. Germline values: CDR1 LNHDA, CDR2 SQIVND (reference sequence). CDR3 amino acids: CASSNERATEAFF. For the CDR3, the DNA is TGTGCCAGTAGTAACGAGAGGGCCACTGAAGCTTTCTTT.

This chain links TRBV3-1 (or the pseudogene TRBV3-2) with TRBJ1-1; no reliable D call. Germline CDR1 and CDR2: LGHDT and YNNKEL (reference sequence). Trimming pared 0 bases from V and 11 bases from J, leaving 10 bases between. The CDR3 extends over 12 amino acids. The DNA for the CDR3 is TGTGCCAGCAGCCAAGATCCCCGGTCGGCTTTCTTT. Its translation is CASSQDPRSAFF.

This chain's CDR3 is CASLMEYNSPLHF. Here the CDR3 DNA reads TGTGCCAGCCTGATGGAGTATAATTCACCCCTCCACTTT. The chain uses TRBV2 and TRBJ1-6, with D hard to call. Trimming left V 8 bases short and J 4 bases short, with 9 bases between. The CDR3 sequence is 13 residues long. Germline V CDR1 and CDR2: SNHLY, FYNNEI.

The chain combines TRBV5-1 with TRBJ2-2; 11 bases are shared with TRBD2. The CDR3 length is 19 residues. The V gene end was trimmed by 1 base and the J gene end by 5 bases; junction bases not matched to a gene: 13. Germline assignment: CDR1 SGHRS and CDR2 YFSETQ. The CDR3 DNA is TGCGCCAGCAGCTTGAGGACTAGCGGGTCCTCGGTTGGGACCGGGGAGCTGTTTTTT. Translation: CASSLRTSGSSVGTGELFF.

The chain carries TRBV11-2 and TRBJ1-1; D may be TRBD1 (5 bases). This CDR3 has 17 amino acids. V was trimmed by 1 base and J by 1 base, leaving 16 bases between them. The germline CDR1 and CDR2 sequences are SGHAT and FQNNGV. The CDR3 nucleotides read TGTGCCAGCAGCTTAGCCCGACGGACACGGCGGAACACTGAAGCTTTCTTT. Translated: CASSLARRTRRNTEAFF. The full variable domain, rest sourced from reference TRBV11-2 and TRBJ1-1, is EAGVAQSPRYKIIEKRQSVAFWCNPISGHATLYWYQQILGQGPKLLIQFQNNGVVDDSQLPKDRFSAERLKGVDSTLKIQPAKLEDSAVYLCASSLARRTRRNTEAFFGQGTRLTVV.

The V call is TRBV7-3, the J call TRBJ1-2; D may be TRBD1 (6 bases). The V gene's germline CDR1 is SGHTA and CDR2 FQGTGA. V was clipped by 2 bases and J by 8 bases, with 12 bases between them. The CDR3 covers 13 residues. The CDR3 region has the DNA TGTGCCAGCAGCTTAGGGGGCAGGGCGGGCTACACCTTC. Encoded protein: CASSLGGRAGYTF.

V is TRBV7-2 and J is TRBJ2-3; D is perhaps TRBD2 (5 bases). Trimming took off 4 bases at V and 4 bases at J, with 9 bases between the two ends. CDR1 SGHTA and CDR2 FQGNSA come from the germline V gene. The CDR3 is 13 residues long. The CDR3: CASSSTSSDTQYF. The CDR3 region has the DNA TGTGCCAGCAGCTCCACTAGTTCAGATACGCAGTATTTT.

The CDR3 here is CASSSPGASTEAFF. The CDR3 region has the DNA TGTGCCAGCAGTTCCCCAGGGGCGAGCACTGAAGCTTTCTTT. The genes are TRBV6-5 and TRBJ1-1, with D possibly matching TRBD1 (6 bases). Germline loops: CDR1 MNHEY, CDR2 SVGAGI. V shed 4 bases and J shed 4 bases, with 13 bases lying between them. The CDR3 loop spans 14 amino acids.

The rearrangement links TRBV6-4 to TRBJ2-7, with 8 positions matching TRBD2. The V gene's germline CDR1 is MRHNA and CDR2 SNTAGT. The trim removed 3 bases at V and 2 bases at J, leaving 6 bases unmatched. The CDR3 consists of 15 residues. The CDR3 spells CASSEEAGDTYEQYF. DNA for the CDR3: TGTGCCAGCAGTGAAGAAGCGGGGGACACCTACGAGCAGTACTTC.